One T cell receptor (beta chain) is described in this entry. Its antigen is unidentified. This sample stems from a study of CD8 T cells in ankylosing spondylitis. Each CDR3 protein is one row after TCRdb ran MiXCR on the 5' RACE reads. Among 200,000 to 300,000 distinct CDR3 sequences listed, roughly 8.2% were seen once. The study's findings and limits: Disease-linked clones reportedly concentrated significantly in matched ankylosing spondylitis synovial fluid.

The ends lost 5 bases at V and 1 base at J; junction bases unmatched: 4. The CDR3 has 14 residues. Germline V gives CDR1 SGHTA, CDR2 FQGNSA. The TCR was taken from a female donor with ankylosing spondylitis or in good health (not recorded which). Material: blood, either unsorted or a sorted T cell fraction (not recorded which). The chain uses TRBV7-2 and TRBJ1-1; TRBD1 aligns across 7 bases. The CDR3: CASSMTGSNTEAFF. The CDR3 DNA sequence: TGTGCCAGCAGCATGACAGGGTCGAACACTGAAGCTTTCTTT.